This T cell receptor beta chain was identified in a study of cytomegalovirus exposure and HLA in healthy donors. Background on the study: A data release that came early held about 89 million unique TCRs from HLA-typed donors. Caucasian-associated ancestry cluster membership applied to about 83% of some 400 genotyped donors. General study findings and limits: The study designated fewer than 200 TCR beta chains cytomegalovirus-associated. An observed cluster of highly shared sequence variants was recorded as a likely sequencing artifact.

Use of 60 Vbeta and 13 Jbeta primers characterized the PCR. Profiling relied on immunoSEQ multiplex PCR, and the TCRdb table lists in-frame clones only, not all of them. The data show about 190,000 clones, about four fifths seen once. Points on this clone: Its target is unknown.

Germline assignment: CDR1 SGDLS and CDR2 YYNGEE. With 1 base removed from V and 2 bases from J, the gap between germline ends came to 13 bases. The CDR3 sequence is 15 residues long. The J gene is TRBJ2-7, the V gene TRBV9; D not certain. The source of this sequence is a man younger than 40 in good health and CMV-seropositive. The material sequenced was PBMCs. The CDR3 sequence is CASSVRSAPPYEQYF. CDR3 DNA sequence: TGTGCCAGCAGCGTACGTAGTGCCCCCCCCTACGAGCAGTACTTC.